This entry lists 14 T cell receptor beta chains sequenced from one sample in a study of identical twins. TCRdb itself ran the 5' RACE reads through MiXCR, one entry per CDR3 protein. The sample includes about 810,000 distinct CDR3 sequences, around 12% of them seen just once. This sample was also put to use in a study of yellow fever vaccine responses in identical twins.

The sample was PBMCs. The receptor set was obtained from a woman between 18 and 29 years old in good health.

The gene calls are TRBV24-1 and TRBJ2-1; D perhaps matches TRBD1 (5 bases). This CDR3 has 14 amino acids. Trimming left V 0 bases short and J 5 bases short, with 7 bases between. The V gene's germline CDR1 is KGHDR and CDR2 SFDVKD. For the CDR3, the DNA is TGTGCCACCAGTGATTTGTTAGGGGACAATGAGCAGTTCTTC. Its protein product is CATSDLLGDNEQFF.

This clonotype was seen more than once but under ten times. V is TRBV24-1 and J is TRBJ2-3; 13 bases line up with TRBD2. Germline V gene sequence: CDR1 KGHDR, CDR2 SFDVKD. The CDR3 length is 18 residues. V shed 1 base and J 4 bases; nucleotides not matched to a gene: 7. DNA of the CDR3: TGTGCCACCAGTGATTTCCGGACTAGCGGGAGCTCCGCAGATACGCAGTATTTT. Encoded protein: CATSDFRTSGSSADTQYF.

This clonotype turned up a few times. The chain employs TRBV7-1 and TRBJ2-7; 8 nucleotides align to TRBD2. TRBV7-1 has ORF status, its function being uncertain. The CDR3 has 14 residues. V lost 6 bases, J lost 2 bases, and 6 bases stayed unmatched. The CDR3 region is CASRAGDPTYEQYF. The CDR3 nucleotides are TGTGCCAGCAGAGCGGGGGACCCGACCTACGAGCAGTACTTC.

This clonotype appeared a few times. This sequence joins TRBV4-2 and TRBJ2-7; D possibly corresponds to TRBD1 (6 bases). Germline CDR1 LGHNA, CDR2 YNFKEQ. The CDR3 covers 15 residues. With 0 bases removed from V and 5 bases from J, the gap between germline ends came to 14 bases. The CDR3 DNA is TGTGCCAGCAGCCAAGATCAACAGGGTTTGAACGAGCAGTACTTC. The encoded protein is CASSQDQQGLNEQYF.

In the case of this clonotype: The germline gene is not matched at one end of the junction; a read error may be the cause. The chain has TRBV19 and TRBJ2-5, with D possibly being TRBD1 or TRBD2 (5 bases each). Germline V gene lookup returns CDR1 LNHDA and CDR2 SQIVND (reference sequence). The length of the CDR3 is 12 residues. The CDR3 loop is CASSMTGRDLSF. CDR3 DNA: TGTGCCAGTAGTATGACTGGCAGGGACCTGTCGTTC.

This clonotype occurred a few times. The CDR3 DNA sequence: TGCGCCAGCAGTGGGACAGGGACCTCGCCGTACGAGCAGTACTTC. Protein sequence: CASSGTGTSPYEQYF. The chain has TRBV10-1 and TRBJ2-7; TRBD1 matches at 8 bases. Germline V CDR1 and CDR2: WNHNN, SYGVQD (reference sequence). After removal of 4 bases from V and 4 bases from J, the junction contained 9 bases not matched to a gene. The CDR3 totals 15 residues.

This clonotype was counted between two and nine times. The genes are TRBV29-1 and TRBJ2-3, with D uncertain. Trimming removed 4 bases at V and 4 bases at J, with 6 bases between. Germline values: CDR1 SQVTM, CDR2 ANQGSEA. This CDR3 spans 11 amino acids. CDR3: CSVAVADTQYF. The CDR3, as DNA: TGCAGCGTTGCTGTCGCAGATACGCAGTATTTT.

Ten or more counts support this clonotype. The V gene is TRBV6-5, the J gene TRBJ1-1; 8 bases line up with TRBD1. The CDR3 spans 14 residues. J was trimmed by 1 base and V by 3 bases; bases with no gene match: 1. CDR1 and CDR2 from the germline V gene are MNHEY and SVGAGI. In DNA, the CDR3 is TGTGCCAGCAGTTATGGGACAGGGAACACTGAAGCTTTCTTT. Translation: CASSYGTGNTEAFF.

J is TRBJ2-1 and V is TRBV20-1; D unclear. Between the trimmed V and J ends, which lost 4 bases and 0 bases, there was a span of 13 bases. The length of the CDR3 is 15 residues. The germline gives CDR1 DFQATT, CDR2 SNEGSKA (reference sequence). Here the CDR3 reads CSATRTVGSYNEQFF. The CDR3 DNA sequence: TGCAGTGCTACTCGGACCGTCGGCTCCTACAATGAGCAGTTCTTC.

The gene calls are TRBV6-1 and TRBJ2-6; D possibly uses TRBD1 or TRBD2 (5 bases each). CDR1 and CDR2 (germline): MNHNS, SASEGT. The CDR3 sequence is 16 residues long. V gave up 7 bases and J gave up 1 base, with 14 bases separating them. CDR3 DNA sequence: TGTGCCAGCATGAGGGGATTGGGGTCTGGGGCCAACGTCCTGACTTTC. This sequence encodes CASMRGLGSGANVLTF.

This clonotype was recorded a few times. This chain uses TRBV2 with TRBJ2-6; D gene ambiguous. From germline, CDR1 is SNHLY and CDR2 FYNNEI. The CDR3 has 14 amino acids. V was pared by 3 bases and J by 0 bases, with 3 bases between. As DNA, the CDR3 is TGTGCCAGCAGTGATATCTCTGGGGCCAACGTCCTGACTTTC. Translated: CASSDISGANVLTF.

This sequence joins TRBV5-5 and TRBJ2-1, with D possibly TRBD2 on 6 matching bases. The CDR3 runs 17 residues. CDR1 SGHKS and CDR2 YYEKEE come from the germline V gene (reference sequence). Trimming cost V 0 bases and J 0 bases, with 13 bases left between them. CDR3 region: CASSLAGEKSSYNEQFF. The CDR3 DNA reads TGTGCCAGCAGCTTGGCGGGGGAAAAGAGCTCCTACAATGAGCAGTTCTTC.

The chain employs TRBV27 and TRBJ1-2, with 7 bases aligning to TRBD1. Germline CDR1 and CDR2: MNHEY and SMNVEV (reference sequence). Trimming took 6 bases from V and 0 from J; bases not matched to a gene: 7. This CDR3 comprises 15 residues. The CDR3 DNA is TGTGCCAGCAGGCTAAGACAGGGTTCTAACTATGGCTACACCTTC. Translated, it gives CASRLRQGSNYGYTF.

This clonotype was found many times. This chain uses TRBV20-1 with TRBJ1-5; maybe TRBD1 (6 bases). This CDR3 is built from 13 residues. The V end lost 6 bases, the J end lost 5 bases, and 14 bases lay between the germline ends. Germline CDR1 reads DFQATT; CDR2 reads SNEGSKA (reference sequence). The CDR3 sequence: CSARRDTDQPQHF. As DNA, the CDR3 is TGCAGTGCCCGCCGGGACACAGATCAGCCCCAGCATTTT.